This TCR beta chain was documented in a study of blood T cell repertoires in COVID-19. Data came from immunoSEQ multiplex PCR; TCRdb stores just in-frame clones and leaves some out. The data contain 50,000 to 75,000 clones, 88% of them singletons. V was clipped by 0 bases and J by 5 bases, with 23 bases between them. CDR3 size: 18 residues. Germline V CDR1 and CDR2: SGDLS, YYNGEE. This clone was recorded only once. The specimen sequenced was peripheral blood. The chain recombines TRBV9 with TRBJ2-5, with D perhaps TRBD1 (6 bases). The clonotype originates from a woman aged 45 to 65 with active or convalescent COVID-19. The CDR3 loop reads CASSVAYRTERFEETQYF. CDR3 DNA sequence: TGTGCCAGCAGCGTAGCCTACAGGACAGAAAGATTTGAGGAGACCCAGTACTTC.